This passage covers 29 T cell receptor beta chains from one sample sequenced in a study of T cells in Graves' hyperthyroidism and ophthalmopathy. The CDR3 regions of TCR beta were amplified from RNA transcripts. Primed by the HTBI set, a first-round RT-PCR was run on the TCR CDR3. TCRdb called the multiplex PCR reads again in MiXCR, with one record for every CDR3 protein. The table records under 400,000 distinct CDR3 sequences, 11% to 15% of them present only once. The sample taken for sequencing was blood. These receptors came from a woman aged 55-69 years with Graves' hyperthyroidism.

This clonotype has more than one count but fewer than ten. The chain uses TRBV29-1 and TRBJ2-5; D might be TRBD1 (6 bases). CDR3 length: 12 amino acids. Trimming removed 3 bases from V and 11 bases from J, with 16 bases in between. Per germline, CDR1 SQVTM and CDR2 ANQGSEA. The CDR3 region is CSVDIQGIGQYF. The CDR3 DNA reads as TGCAGCGTTGATATTCAGGGGATCGGACAGTACTTC.

This rearrangement joins TRBV9 to TRBJ2-3; 11 nucleotides agree with TRBD2. Germline V CDR1 and CDR2: SGDLS, YYNGEE. The CDR3 loop spans 14 amino acids. The trim removed 2 bases at V and 5 bases at J, leaving 1 base unmatched. DNA for the CDR3: TGTGCCAGCAGCGTTAGCGGGAGGGAAGATACGCAGTATTTT. This translates into CASSVSGREDTQYF.

This clonotype came up many times. J is TRBJ2-1 and V is TRBV2; D call uncertain. Trimming cost V 8 bases and J 9 bases, with 11 bases left between them. The CDR3 has 11 amino acids. Germline CDR1 is SNHLY and CDR2 is FYNNEI. As DNA, the CDR3 is TGTGCCAGCGGGAATCTTGGTGAGCAGTTCTTC. This gives the protein CASGNLGEQFF.

This rearrangement joins TRBV9 to TRBJ1-2; the D gene is possibly TRBD1 (6 bases). The length of the CDR3 is 13 residues. CDR1 SGDLS and CDR2 YYNGEE come from the germline V gene. The ends were cut back, 2 bases at V and 5 bases at J, with 10 bases in the middle. CDR3 region: CASSVATGYGYTF. In DNA, the CDR3 is TGTGCCAGCAGCGTCGCCACAGGGTATGGCTACACCTTC.

There are many counts of this clonotype. The V call is TRBV27, the J call TRBJ2-5; D might be TRBD2 (5 bases). Trimming took 6 bases from V and 5 from J, leaving 31 bases between them. Per germline, CDR1 MNHEY and CDR2 SMNVEV (reference sequence). The CDR3 is made up of 19 amino acids. The CDR3 DNA reads TGTGCCAGCAGCCGCCTCTTCAGTCGGAAAGGGAGACTGGGGGAGACCCAGTACTTC. This gives the protein CASSRLFSRKGRLGETQYF.

This clonotype was observed at least ten times. The chain recombines TRBV12-3 or TRBV12-4 with TRBJ1-2, with D uncertain. V lost 4 bases and J 4 bases, leaving 13 bases between the germline ends. The CDR3 covers 14 residues. The CDR3 coding sequence is TGTGCCAGCAGTTCTCTATCAGAACGCTATGGCTACACCTTC. It codes for CASSSLSERYGYTF.

This sequence joins TRBV4-2 and TRBJ2-1, with a tentative D call TRBD1 (6 bases). Germline V gives CDR1 LGHNA, CDR2 YNFKEQ. Trimming pared 3 bases from V and 6 bases from J, leaving 12 bases between. This CDR3 contains 14 residues. As DNA, the CDR3 is TGTGCCAGCAGCCAGAAACAGGGTAGCAATGAGCAGTTCTTC. Its protein product is CASSQKQGSNEQFF.

In its sample, this clonotype was seen many times. J is TRBJ2-4 and V is TRBV7-9; D is unresolved. Deletions cut 1 base from V and 1 base from J, with 11 bases between. The CDR3 is 16 residues long. The V gene's germline CDR1 is SEHNR and CDR2 FQNEAQ (reference sequence). Here the CDR3 reads CASSLGGLGAKNIQYF. The CDR3 coding sequence is TGTGCCAGCAGCTTAGGTGGGTTAGGGGCCAAAAACATTCAGTACTTC. The full variable domain, its missing parts supplied by reference TRBV7-9 and TRBJ2-4, is DTGVSQNPRHKITKRGQNVTFRCDPISEHNRLYWYRQTLGQGPEFLTYFQNEAQLEKSRLLSDRFSAERPKGSFSTLEIQRTEQGDSAMYLCASSLGGLGAKNIQYFGAGTRLSVL.

This clonotype was found many times. The chain links TRBV30 to TRBJ2-7; 11 nucleotides match TRBD2. Germline V gives CDR1 GTSNPN, CDR2 SVGIG (reference sequence). J lost 8 bases, V lost 3 bases, and 6 bases had no gene match. This CDR3 spans 13 amino acids. CDR3 in DNA: TGTGCCTGGAGCGGGACTAGCGGTTACCAGCAGTACTTC. It encodes CAWSGTSGYQQYF.

This clonotype was counted a few times. The rearrangement uses TRBV5-4 and TRBJ2-3; TRBD2 matches 10 bases. The CDR3 length is 17 residues. Germline V gene sequence: CDR1 SGHNT, CDR2 YYREEE (reference sequence). V gave up 4 bases and J gave up 1 base; unmatched junction bases: 9. CDR3 nucleotide sequence: TGTGCCAGCAGCATAGGACTAGCGGCAAGGGGCACAGATACGCAGTATTTT. Its protein is CASSIGLAARGTDTQYF.

The J gene is TRBJ2-3, the V gene TRBV7-2, with 7 nucleotides matching TRBD1. CDR3 length: 12 residues. The J segment lost 7 bases and the V segment lost 5 bases, leaving 3 bases of the junction unmatched. Germline loops: CDR1 SGHTA, CDR2 FQGNSA. The CDR3 DNA sequence: TGTGCCAGCAGCATACAGGGGCATACGCAGTATTTT. Translated, it gives CASSIQGHTQYF.

This clonotype turned up a few times. The rearrangement joins TRBV19 to TRBJ1-4; the match to TRBD1 covers 8 bases. The CDR3 spans 16 residues. The germline CDR1 and CDR2 sequences are LNHDA and SQIVND (reference sequence). With 3 bases clipped from V and 4 bases from J, the junction kept 7 bases outside the gene matches. CDR3 region: CASSMHWTGRNEKLFF. The CDR3 nucleotides are TGTGCCAGTAGTATGCATTGGACAGGGCGTAATGAAAAACTGTTTTTT.

This clonotype was counted at least ten times. This chain joins TRBV2 and TRBJ1-1; 9 nucleotides match TRBD1. V dropped 6 bases and J dropped 4; count of bases not matched to a gene: 6. Germline CDR1 is SNHLY and CDR2 is FYNNEI. This CDR3 has 14 residues. The CDR3 loop is CASRATGGFTEAFF. The DNA for the CDR3 is TGTGCCAGCAGAGCGACAGGGGGATTCACTGAAGCTTTCTTT.

The CDR3 loop reads CASSTGAVDTGELFF. Here the CDR3 DNA reads TGTGCCAGCAGTACAGGGGCGGTGGACACCGGGGAGCTGTTTTTT. The chain combines TRBV28 with TRBJ2-2; 7 bases agree with TRBD1. The CDR3 sequence is 15 residues long. The germline V gene encodes CDR1 MDHEN and CDR2 SYDVKM. With 5 bases clipped from V and 3 bases from J, the junction kept 6 bases outside the gene matches.

Ten or more counts support this clonotype. V and J are TRBV6-1 and TRBJ2-4; D is ambiguous. Trimming took off 1 base at V and 9 bases at J, with 13 bases between the two ends. The CDR3 sequence is 14 residues long. CDR1 and CDR2 from the germline V gene are MNHNS and SASEGT. CDR3 sequence reads: CASSEVAKQGIQYF. In nucleotides, the CDR3 is TGTGCCAGCAGTGAAGTTGCTAAGCAAGGCATTCAGTACTTC.

This chain links TRBV3-1 with TRBJ1-2; D is unclear. With 4 bases removed from V and 4 bases from J, the gap between germline ends came to 10 bases. The V gene's germline CDR1 is LGHDT and CDR2 YNNKEL (reference sequence). The CDR3 extends over 13 amino acids. CDR3: CASSLDSFYGYTF. The CDR3 region has the DNA TGTGCCAGCAGCCTCGACTCATTCTATGGCTACACCTTC.

V usage is TRBV6-5 and J usage is TRBJ2-7; tentative D call: TRBD2 (6 bases). V lost 0 bases, J lost 2 bases, and 14 bases lay in between. Germline CDR1 is MNHEY and CDR2 is SVGAGI. The CDR3 length is 16 residues. The CDR3 DNA is TGTGCCAGCAGTTACTCGCAAGCGGGTCCTACCTACGAGCAGTACTTC. Translation: CASSYSQAGPTYEQYF.

This clonotype appeared many times. CDR3 DNA sequence: TGTGCCAGCAGCTTAGAGATGGGGAGAGATGAGCAGTTCTTC. Encoded protein: CASSLEMGRDEQFF. The V call is TRBV7-9, the J call TRBJ2-1; TRBD2 might be the D (5 bases). Germline lookup yields CDR1 SEHNR and CDR2 FQNEAQ (reference sequence). Trimming cost V 1 base and J 8 bases, with 12 bases left between them. The CDR3 sequence is 14 residues long.

This clonotype was picked up a small number of times. V is TRBV9 and J is TRBJ2-2; TRBD1 is a possible D gene (5 bases). Germline CDR1 SGDLS, CDR2 YYNGEE. V shed 4 bases and J shed 13 bases, with 14 bases lying between them. The CDR3 runs 12 residues. DNA for the CDR3: TGTGCCAGCAGCATCCAGGGAAGAGGGCTGTTTTTT. This codes for CASSIQGRGLFF.

This clonotype has more than one count but fewer than ten. This sequence joins TRBV24-1 and TRBJ2-1; TRBD2 matches 7 bases. V lost 1 base and J lost 6; bases outside the gene matches: 8. From germline, CDR1 is KGHDR and CDR2 SFDVKD. This CDR3 region has 16 residues. As DNA, the CDR3 is TGTGCCACCAGTGATTTATCGGGGGGAGAGGGCAATGAGCAGTTCTTC. This gives the protein CATSDLSGGEGNEQFF.

This clonotype came up many times. CDR3: CASSLWTAVEQYF. The DNA of the CDR3 is TGTGCCAGCTCACTGTGGACTGCCGTCGAGCAGTACTTC. V usage is TRBV18 and J usage is TRBJ2-7; maybe TRBD2 (5 bases). The germline CDR1 and CDR2 sequences are KGHSH and LQKENI. Trimming removed 4 bases from V and 6 bases from J, with 13 bases in between. CDR3 size: 13 residues.

The chain joins TRBV6-9 to TRBJ2-7; the D is unclear. Germline V gene data show CDR1 as MNHGY and CDR2 as SVAAGI. This CDR3 contains 13 residues. V was trimmed by 3 bases and J by 3 bases, leaving 9 bases between them. CDR3 residues: CASSYKGGYEQYF. The CDR3 coding sequence is TGTGCCAGCAGTTACAAGGGCGGCTACGAGCAGTACTTC.

On this clonotype: Relative to the germline gene, one junction end is altered; a read error may explain this. The rearrangement links TRBV6-5 to TRBJ2-2; 8 positions match TRBD1. This CDR3 is 16 amino acids long. Germline CDR1 reads MNHEY; CDR2 reads SVGAGI. The CDR3 coding sequence is TGTGCCAGCAGTTACTACAGACAGGGGAACACCGAGGAGCTGTTTTTT. Translation gives CASSYYRQGNTEELFF.

The chain has TRBV2 and TRBJ1-5, with D possibly being TRBD1 (5 bases). V was clipped by 4 bases and J by 6 bases, with 16 bases between them. The CDR3 is 15 amino acids. The germline gives CDR1 SNHLY, CDR2 FYNNEI. Here the CDR3 reads CASSARGKGSQPQHF. The CDR3 coding sequence is TGTGCCAGCAGTGCGCGGGGGAAGGGCAGTCAGCCCCAGCATTTT.

This clonotype appeared a few times. This sequence joins TRBV19 and TRBJ1-2; 11 bases fit TRBD1. This CDR3 contains 14 residues. J gave up 4 bases and V 6 bases, and 4 bases lay outside the gene matches. Per the germline V gene, CDR1 is LNHDA and CDR2 is SQIVND (reference sequence). The CDR3 here is CASRGTGGPYGYTF. CDR3 bases: TGTGCCAGTAGAGGGACAGGGGGACCCTATGGCTACACCTTC.

In its sample, this clonotype was seen many times. V usage is TRBV5-1 and J usage is TRBJ2-1; D could derive from TRBD1 or TRBD2 (6 bases each). Looked up from germline, CDR1 is SGHRS and CDR2 is YFSETQ. The V end lost 1 base, the J end lost 8 bases, and 16 bases lay between the germline ends. The CDR3 is 15 amino acids. CDR3 residues: CASSLWGALLDEQFF. The CDR3 DNA reads as TGCGCCAGCAGCTTGTGGGGGGCCTTGTTGGATGAGCAGTTCTTC.

The table lists this clonotype with many counts. The CDR3 coding sequence is TGCAGCGTTGAAGATCGACAGGGGTACCAAGAGACCCAGTACTTC. Its translation: CSVEDRQGYQETQYF. The genes are TRBV29-1 and TRBJ2-5; 8 bases are a match to TRBD1. The length of the CDR3 is 15 residues. Germline V CDR1 and CDR2: SQVTM, ANQGSEA. V was pared by 0 bases and J by 0 bases, with 3 bases of the junction left unmatched.

Many counts were recorded for this clonotype. At one end the junction does not follow the germline gene, possibly because of a read error. The V call is TRBV10-1, the J call TRBJ2-1; TRBD1 or TRBD2 may be the D gene (5 bases each). CDR3 length equals 16 residues. Germline V gene sequence: CDR1 WNHNN, CDR2 SYGVQD (reference sequence). The CDR3 loop is CASTEWLGDPYNEQFF. The CDR3 nucleotides are TGCGCCAGCACTGAGTGGTTAGGGGACCCCTACAATGAGCAGTTCTTC.

The genes are TRBV27 and TRBJ2-7, with D perhaps TRBD2 (5 bases). Germline V gives CDR1 MNHEY, CDR2 SMNVEV (reference sequence). The CDR3 length is 15 residues. The V end lost 3 bases, the J end lost 3 bases, and 15 bases lay between the germline ends. The CDR3 nucleotides are TGTGCCAGCAGTTTCCTAGGAGGTGGTGGCTACGAGCAGTACTTC. Translated, it gives CASSFLGGGGYEQYF.